Detailed here is one T cell receptor beta chain. Its specificity is not known. The CDR3 covers 15 residues. In germline, CDR1 is SGHVS, CDR2 FQNEAQ. V shed 5 bases, J shed 6 bases, and the junction held 9 bases outside the gene matches. The sample originates from a study of neoadjuvant anti-PD-1 for oral cavity cancer. About the study: Patients mostly received three to four biweekly nivolumab doses at 3 mg/kg before surgery. The study's findings and limits: Pretreatment Treg/Th17 ratio correlated inversely with post-treatment tumor clonality.

Generated by immunoSEQ multiplex PCR, the TCRdb table keeps only in-frame clones and is missing some. Of 13,000 or so clones in the sample, around 58% were seen once. Stage II-IVA oral cavity squamous cell carcinoma was new and untreated by systemic or radiation therapy. Patients had HPV-negative, locally advanced oral cavity squamous cell carcinoma. This chain joins TRBV7-8 and TRBJ1-5; TRBD1 matches 8 bases. The TCR comes from a person aged 40 to 85 with oral cavity squamous cell carcinoma. The specimen comprised tumor tissue, sampled before nivolumab (anti-PD-1) treatment. CDR3 in amino acids: CASSLGQGAVQPQHF. In nucleotides, the CDR3 is TGTGCCAGCAGCCTGGGGCAGGGGGCGGTTCAGCCCCAGCATTTT.